One and the same sample provided the 30 T cell receptor beta chains below, sequenced in a study of blood T cell repertoires in COVID-19. Method: immunoSEQ multiplex PCR; TCRdb's copy keeps in-frame clones and lacks some. The profile shows fewer than 95,000 clones, approximately 79% of them singletons. Specimen: peripheral blood. These receptors originate from a woman of 80 years or more with acute or convalescent COVID-19.

The CDR3 DNA reads TGCGCCAGCAGCTTGGCCGACGGACAGGGGCTGGGCGAGCAGTACTTC. As protein: CASSLADGQGLGEQYF. V is TRBV5-1 and J is TRBJ2-7; 9 bases fit TRBD1. V gave up 0 bases and J gave up 6 bases; unmatched junction bases: 10. The germline V gene encodes CDR1 SGHRS and CDR2 YFSETQ. The CDR3 has 16 residues.

The gene calls are TRBV28 and TRBJ1-2; D remains ambiguous. The length of the CDR3 is 12 residues. Germline V gene data show CDR1 as MDHEN and CDR2 as SYDVKM. V was pared by 3 bases and J by 5 bases, with 7 bases between. The CDR3, as DNA: TGTGCCAGCAGTTTGGGCAGGTATGGCTACACCTTC. As protein: CASSLGRYGYTF.

This sequence joins TRBV7-8 and TRBJ2-7; the D is unclear. The CDR3 is 16 residues long. Germline V CDR1 and CDR2: SGHVS, FQNEAQ. Trimming shortened V by 2 bases and J by 1 base, and 15 bases separated the two germline ends. CDR3: CASSLSRLVGSYEQYF. The CDR3 DNA reads TGTGCCAGCAGCTTAAGTCGGCTAGTCGGGTCCTACGAGCAGTACTTC.

This rearrangement joins TRBV15 to TRBJ1-2; the D gene is possibly TRBD1 (6 bases). Deletions cut 1 base from V and 0 bases from J, with 9 bases between. The CDR3 extends over 15 amino acids. CDR1 and CDR2 from the germline V gene are LNHNV and YYDKDF (reference sequence). This CDR3 is CATSRGRTANYGYTF. Written as DNA, the CDR3 is TGTGCCACCAGCAGAGGCCGGACAGCTAACTATGGCTACACCTTC.

This clone is a singleton in its sample. This chain links TRBV29-1 with TRBJ1-2; D possibly corresponds to TRBD1 (5 bases). Trimming took off 2 bases at V and 2 bases at J, with 6 bases between the two ends. This CDR3 comprises 12 residues. From germline, CDR1 is SQVTM and CDR2 ANQGSEA. The CDR3 reads CSVESGNYGYTF. The CDR3 DNA sequence: TGCAGCGTTGAATCAGGGAACTATGGCTACACCTTC.

Here the CDR3 DNA reads TGTGCCAGCAGTTTATCCGACAGGGGGTTAGGGGGCTACACCTTC. Amino acid sequence: CASSLSDRGLGGYTF. This sequence joins TRBV27 and TRBJ1-2; 9 bases agree with TRBD1. Trimming removed 0 bases from V and 8 bases from J; junction bases left unmatched: 7. CDR3 length: 15 amino acids. Germline V gene sequence: CDR1 MNHEY, CDR2 SMNVEV (reference sequence).

The chain has TRBV5-4 and TRBJ2-5, with TRBD2 identical over 14 bases. This CDR3 comprises 15 residues. J gave up 4 bases and V 2 bases, and 1 base lay outside the gene matches. Looked up from germline, CDR1 is SGHNT and CDR2 is YYREEE (reference sequence). The CDR3 loop is CASSLGTSGGETQYF. In DNA, the CDR3 is TGTGCCAGCAGCTTAGGGACTAGCGGGGGAGAGACCCAGTACTTC.

This chain's CDR3 is CAISDGQGFYEQYF. The CDR3 DNA follows: TGTGCCATCAGTGACGGACAGGGGTTCTACGAGCAGTACTTC. The gene calls are TRBV10-3 and TRBJ2-7; 9 bases are shared with TRBD1. The germline gives CDR1 ENHRY, CDR2 SYGVKD. The CDR3 contains 14 residues. V was pared by 3 bases and J by 3 bases, with 3 bases of the junction left unmatched.

The J gene is TRBJ1-2, the V gene TRBV7-8; TRBD1 might be the D (6 bases). Germline lookup yields CDR1 SGHVS and CDR2 FQNEAQ. The CDR3 is 15 amino acids. V lost 3 bases and J 0 bases, leaving 11 bases between the germline ends. The CDR3 sequence: CASSLRTDSNYGYTF. DNA of the CDR3: TGTGCCAGCAGCTTGAGGACAGATTCTAACTATGGCTACACCTTC.

The chain employs TRBV18 and TRBJ1-2; D is ambiguous. The CDR3 consists of 12 residues. Per the germline V gene, CDR1 is KGHSH and CDR2 is LQKENI. V was trimmed by 2 bases and J by 4 bases, leaving 5 bases between them. The CDR3 sequence: CASSPTGYGYTF. CDR3 nucleotides: TGTGCCAGCTCACCAACGGGCTATGGCTACACCTTC.

The rearrangement uses TRBV7-2 and TRBJ2-5; 12 bases fit TRBD2. This CDR3 has 14 amino acids. V dropped 5 bases and J dropped 2; count of bases not matched to a gene: 0. CDR1 is SGHTA and CDR2 is FQGNSA in the germline V gene. The DNA of the CDR3 is TGTGCCAGCAGCACTAGCGGGGGGCAAGAGACCCAGTACTTC. Translating it yields CASSTSGGQETQYF. The full variable domain, rest sourced from reference TRBV7-2 and TRBJ2-5, is GAGVSQSPSNKVTEKGKDVELRCDPISGHTALYWYRQSLGQGLEFLIYFQGNSAPDKSGLPSDRFSAERTGGSVSTLTIQRTQQEDSAVYLCASSTSGGQETQYFGPGTRLLVL.

The rearrangement links TRBV6-5 to TRBJ2-1, with D hard to call. The CDR3 runs to 15 residues. The V and J ends lost 2 bases and 0 bases respectively, with 8 bases between them. Germline V lookup: CDR1 MNHEY, CDR2 SVGAGI. The DNA of the CDR3 is TGTGCCAGCAGTTACGGGTTAGCCTCCTACAATGAGCAGTTCTTC. Amino acids: CASSYGLASYNEQFF.

The chain employs TRBV7-8 and TRBJ1-2; 7 bases are shared with TRBD1. The V gene's germline CDR1 is SGHVS and CDR2 FQNEAQ. The CDR3 loop spans 15 amino acids. With 3 bases clipped from V and 8 bases from J, the junction kept 12 bases outside the gene matches. The CDR3 nucleotides read TGTGCCAGCAGCTTGCAGGGGGAGAGCCTGGGGGGCTACACCTTC. It codes for CASSLQGESLGGYTF.

This clone appeared a single time. This chain joins TRBV5-1 and TRBJ2-7; a weak D match, TRBD1 (6 bases). The V end was cut by 4 bases, the J end by 6 bases, with 14 bases between. The CDR3 is 13 residues long. CDR1 SGHRS and CDR2 YFSETQ come from the germline V gene. Here the CDR3 reads CASSLGQLGEQYF. The CDR3 nucleotides are TGCGCCAGCAGCCTTGGACAGCTCGGCGAGCAGTACTTC.

The V and J genes are TRBV11-2 and TRBJ2-5; D perhaps matches TRBD2 (5 bases). Germline CDR1 and CDR2: SGHAT and FQNNGV. V dropped 0 bases and J dropped 5 bases, with 13 bases sitting between them. CDR3 length: 15 residues. CDR3 protein: CASSLEVAMAETQYF. The CDR3 coding sequence is TGTGCCAGCAGCTTAGAGGTAGCGATGGCGGAGACCCAGTACTTC.

The V and J genes are TRBV7-2 and TRBJ2-3; 9 nucleotides match TRBD2. The CDR3 totals 15 residues. CDR1 is SGHTA, CDR2 FQGNSA, per germline. The trim removed 7 bases at V and 5 bases at J, leaving 10 bases unmatched. CDR3 residues: CASTTSGLRKDTQYF. The CDR3 DNA sequence: TGTGCCAGCACCACTAGCGGGCTTAGGAAAGATACGCAGTATTTT.

The CDR3 reads CASSQDPLAGGPPRNEQFF. As DNA, the CDR3 is TGTGCCAGCAGCCAAGATCCCCTAGCGGGGGGGCCCCCCCGAAATGAGCAGTTCTTC. This chain joins TRBV4-2 and TRBJ2-1; 12 nucleotides agree with TRBD2. The CDR3 covers 19 residues. CDR1 and CDR2 (germline): LGHNA, YNFKEQ. With V trimmed by 0 bases and J by 7 bases, 13 bases remained unmatched.

CDR3 residues: CATSESGTGVEETQYF. The DNA for the CDR3 is TGTGCCACCAGTGAATCCGGGACAGGGGTGGAAGAGACCCAGTACTTC. The rearrangement joins TRBV24-1 to TRBJ2-5, with 10 bases identical to TRBD1. CDR1 KGHDR and CDR2 SFDVKD come from the germline V gene. V shed 4 bases, J shed 3 bases, and the junction held 7 bases outside the gene matches. This CDR3 contains 16 residues.

The sample holds one count of this clone. J is TRBJ2-3 and V is TRBV27; 8 bases are a match to TRBD2. Germline CDR1 and CDR2: MNHEY and SMNVEV (reference sequence). The CDR3 is 13 residues long. V lost 8 bases, J lost 5 bases, and 6 bases stayed unmatched. The CDR3 is CASGTLAEDTQYF. For the CDR3, the DNA is TGTGCCAGCGGGACACTAGCGGAAGATACGCAGTATTTT.

The rearrangement joins TRBV28 to TRBJ2-3; 13 nucleotides agree with TRBD2. CDR3 size: 15 residues. The V and J ends lost 6 bases and 5 bases, in that order; junction bases with no gene match: 5. From germline, CDR1 is MDHEN and CDR2 SYDVKM. The CDR3, as DNA: TGTGCCAGCAGCCTACTAGCGGGGGGGCGAGATACGCAGTATTTT. This gives the protein CASSLLAGGRDTQYF.

This chain links TRBV7-9 with TRBJ1-1, with D tentatively TRBD1 (6 bases). The ends were cut back, 2 bases at V and 3 bases at J, with 10 bases in the middle. CDR3 length equals 14 residues. Germline assignment: CDR1 SEHNR and CDR2 FQNEAQ (reference sequence). The CDR3 sequence: CASSLQGQHTEAFF. The CDR3 bases are TGTGCCAGCAGCTTACAGGGGCAGCACACTGAAGCTTTCTTT.

The gene calls are TRBV19 and TRBJ1-5; D is unresolved. Germline loops: CDR1 LNHDA, CDR2 SQIVND (reference sequence). This CDR3 is built from 13 residues. V was trimmed by 4 bases and J by 6 bases, leaving 10 bases between them. CDR3 loop: CASSTAKSQPQHF. For the CDR3, the DNA is TGTGCCAGTAGTACCGCGAAAAGTCAGCCCCAGCATTTT.

The chain links TRBV12-3 or TRBV12-4 to TRBJ1-5, with D perhaps TRBD1 (5 bases). The CDR3 consists of 12 residues. The V gene lost 8 bases and the J gene lost 9 bases, with 14 bases spanning the gap. The CDR3 sequence: CASGRDSGPQHF. As DNA, the CDR3 is TGTGCCAGCGGCAGGGATTCTGGGCCCCAGCATTTT.

V gene TRBV6-2 or TRBV6-3 combines with J gene TRBJ1-6, with a weak D call TRBD1 (6 bases). CDR1 and CDR2 from the germline V gene are MNHEY and SVGEGT. The CDR3 length is 16 residues. Trimming removed 5 bases from V and 0 bases from J, with 11 bases in between. CDR3 in amino acids: CASSGGQSSYNSPLHF. The CDR3 nucleotides read TGTGCCAGCAGTGGGGGCCAGAGCTCCTATAATTCACCCCTCCACTTT.

The genes are TRBV10-3 and TRBJ1-1; D unclear. The CDR3 runs 13 residues. Germline CDR1 ENHRY, CDR2 SYGVKD. V gave up 0 bases and J gave up 6 bases, with 8 bases separating them. The CDR3, as DNA: TGTGCCATCAGTGAGTCGTACGGGTCTGAAGCTTTCTTT. Its protein product is CAISESYGSEAFF.

The V gene is TRBV11-2, the J gene TRBJ1-1; TRBD1 agrees at 7 bases. Trimming took 5 bases from V and 4 from J; bases not matched to a gene: 7. CDR1 is SGHAT and CDR2 is FQNNGV in the germline V gene. The CDR3 loop spans 14 amino acids. The CDR3 DNA reads as TGTGCCAGCAGCCTCCGACAGGGAGTCACTGAAGCTTTCTTT. This codes for CASSLRQGVTEAFF.

This clone was observed once. The rearrangement links TRBV2 to TRBJ2-1, with 8 bases fitting TRBD2. Germline CDR1 and CDR2: SNHLY and FYNNEI. V shed 3 bases and J 4 bases; nucleotides not matched to a gene: 2. This CDR3 is built from 14 residues. CDR3 nucleotide sequence: TGTGCCAGCAGTGACACTAGCGGATACAATGAGCAGTTCTTC. This translates into CASSDTSGYNEQFF.

This chain links TRBV10-3 with TRBJ1-1; 10 positions match TRBD1. Germline values: CDR1 ENHRY, CDR2 SYGVKD. Unmatched junction bases numbered 4, after V lost 6 bases and J lost 3 bases. The length of the CDR3 is 14 residues. The CDR3 nucleotides are TGTGCCATCAGCTTTGGACAGGGGGACACTGAAGCTTTCTTT. Translating it yields CAISFGQGDTEAFF.

The V call is TRBV4-3, the J call TRBJ2-2; D might be TRBD2 (5 bases). Germline values: CDR1 LGHNA, CDR2 YSLEER. Deletions cut 3 bases from V and 6 bases from J, with 8 bases between. CDR3 length: 13 amino acids. The CDR3 here is CASSQARAGELFF. CDR3 nucleotides: TGCGCCAGCAGCCAGGCGAGGGCCGGGGAGCTGTTTTTT.

V gene TRBV18 combines with J gene TRBJ1-5; D not certain. Looked up from germline, CDR1 is KGHSH and CDR2 is LQKENI. Trimming took off 1 base at V and 5 bases at J, with 6 bases between the two ends. The CDR3 has 13 residues. The CDR3 here is CASSPQRDQPQHF. In nucleotides, the CDR3 is TGTGCCAGCTCACCACAGAGAGATCAGCCCCAGCATTTT.